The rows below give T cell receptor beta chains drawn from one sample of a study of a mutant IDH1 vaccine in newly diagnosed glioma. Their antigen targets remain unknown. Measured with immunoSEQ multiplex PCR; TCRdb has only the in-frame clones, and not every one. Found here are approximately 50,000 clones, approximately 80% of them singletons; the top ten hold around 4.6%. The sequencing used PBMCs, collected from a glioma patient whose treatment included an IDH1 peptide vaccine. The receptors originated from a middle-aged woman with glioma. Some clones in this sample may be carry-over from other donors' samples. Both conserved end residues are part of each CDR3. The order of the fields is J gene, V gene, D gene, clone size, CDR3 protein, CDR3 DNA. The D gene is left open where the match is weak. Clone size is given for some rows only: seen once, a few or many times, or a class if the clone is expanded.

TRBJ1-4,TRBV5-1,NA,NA,CASRQGSTTNEKLFF,TGCGCCAGCCGTCAGGGATCCACAACTAATGAAAAACTGTTTTTT
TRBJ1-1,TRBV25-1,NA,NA,CASSEYSGLNTEAFF,TGTGCCAGCAGTGAATATTCAGGTTTGAACACTGAAGCTTTCTTT
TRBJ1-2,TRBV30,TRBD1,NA,CAWTNSDRGNYGYTF,TGTGCCTGGACAAACTCGGACAGGGGTAACTATGGCTACACCTTC
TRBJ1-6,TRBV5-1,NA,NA,CASSLVGENSPLHF,TGCGCCAGCAGCTTGGTGGGGGAAAATTCACCCCTCCACTTT
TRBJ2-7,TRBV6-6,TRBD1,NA,CASSYLTGDYEQYF,TGTGCCAGCAGTTACCTGACAGGGGACTACGAGCAGTACTTC
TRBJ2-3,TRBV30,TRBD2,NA,CAWGGGGAETQYF,TGTGCCTGGGGCGGCGGGGGGGCCGAGACGCAGTATTTT
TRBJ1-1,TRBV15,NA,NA,CATSTRVTGTEAFF,TGTGCCACCAGCACCAGGGTCACGGGCACTGAAGCTTTCTTT
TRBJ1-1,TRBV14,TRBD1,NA,CASSLGDRDEAFF,TGTGCCAGCAGCCTCGGGGACAGGGATGAAGCTTTCTTT
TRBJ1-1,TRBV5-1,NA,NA,CASSQNPQKSGTEAFF,TGCGCCAGCAGCCAAAACCCACAGAAATCGGGCACTGAAGCTTTCTTT
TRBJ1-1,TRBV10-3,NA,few,CAISVAGGRGGTEAFF,TGTGCCATCAGTGTAGCCGGGGGGCGAGGTGGCACTGAAGCTTTCTTT
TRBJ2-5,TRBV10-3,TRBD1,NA,CAISEIRGQGRETQYF,TGTGCCATCAGTGAGATCCGGGGACAGGGGAGAGAGACCCAGTACTTC
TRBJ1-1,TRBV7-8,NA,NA,CASSLEVGAHTEAFF,TGTGCCAGCAGCTTAGAGGTGGGGGCGCATACTGAAGCTTTCTTT
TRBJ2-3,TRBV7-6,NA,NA,CACSWGGFTDTQYF,TGTGCCTGCTCTTGGGGAGGATTCACAGATACGCAGTATTTT
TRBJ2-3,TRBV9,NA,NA,CASSEDAPDTQYF,TGTGCCAGCAGCGAGGACGCCCCAGATACGCAGTATTTT
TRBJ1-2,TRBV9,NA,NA,CASSVADTLYGYTF,TGTGCCAGCAGCGTCGCGGACACCCTCTATGGCTACACCTTC
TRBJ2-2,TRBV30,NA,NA,CAWSQPGELFF,TGTGCCTGGAGTCAGCCCGGGGAGCTGTTTTTT
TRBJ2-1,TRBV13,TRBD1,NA,CASSWTGYNEQFF,TGTGCCAGCAGCTGGACAGGCTACAATGAGCAGTTCTTC
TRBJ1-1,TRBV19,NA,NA,CASSTLKTVMNTEAFF,TGTGCCAGTAGTACCCTTAAGACAGTGATGAACACTGAAGCTTTCTTT
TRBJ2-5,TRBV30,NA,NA,CAWSVGPRGTQYF,TGTGCCTGGAGTGTAGGTCCCAGAGGGACCCAGTACTTC
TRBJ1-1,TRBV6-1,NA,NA,CASLGPNTEAFF,TGTGCCAGCCTCGGACCGAACACTGAAGCTTTCTTT
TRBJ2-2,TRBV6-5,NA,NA,CASSYGLNTGELFF,TGTGCCAGCAGTTATGGCTTGAACACCGGGGAGCTGTTTTTT
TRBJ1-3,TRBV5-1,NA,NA,CASSLWGGDTYSGNTIYF,TGCGCCAGCAGCTTGTGGGGGGGGGATACCTACTCTGGAAACACCATATATTTT
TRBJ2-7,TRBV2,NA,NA,CASVLGGTRYEQYF,TGTGCCAGCGTCCTCGGAGGGACCCGCTACGAGCAGTACTTC
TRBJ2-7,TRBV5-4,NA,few,CASSFAGSTYEQYF,TGTGCCAGCAGCTTCGCGGGTTCCACCTACGAGCAGTACTTC
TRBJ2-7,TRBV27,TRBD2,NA,CASSLGTSGFYEQYF,TGTGCCAGCAGTCTGGGGACTAGCGGATTCTACGAGCAGTACTTC
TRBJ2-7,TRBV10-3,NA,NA,CAISSLGGGYEQYF,TGTGCCATCAGTTCCCTCGGAGGGGGCTACGAGCAGTACTTC
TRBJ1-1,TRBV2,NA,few,CASSGDVMNTEAFF,TGTGCCAGCAGTGGGGACGTCATGAACACTGAAGCTTTCTTT
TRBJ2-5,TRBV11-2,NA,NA,CASSLAGEGTQYF,TGTGCCAGCAGCTTAGCAGGGGAGGGGACCCAGTACTTC
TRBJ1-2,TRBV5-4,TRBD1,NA,CASSTETGRYGYTF,TGTGCCAGCAGCACAGAGACAGGGCGGTATGGCTACACCTTC
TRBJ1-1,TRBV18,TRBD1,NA,CASSPLPGQGDGEAFF,TGTGCCAGCTCACCCCTCCCGGGACAGGGTGACGGTGAAGCTTTCTTT
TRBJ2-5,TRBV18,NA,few,CASSQRTAETQYF,TGTGCCAGCTCACAGAGGACCGCAGAGACCCAGTACTTC
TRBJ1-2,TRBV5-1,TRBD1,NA,CASSPGQKYGYTF,TGCGCCAGCAGCCCGGGACAGAAGTATGGCTACACCTTC
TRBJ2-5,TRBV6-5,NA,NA,CASSYSVIQETQYF,TGTGCCAGCAGTTACTCAGTGATCCAAGAGACCCAGTACTTC